This TCR beta chain is drawn from a study of blood T cells in healthy people across ages. Together with a sample-barcoded 5' primer, a J-beta primer mix was included in a second PCR lasting about 6 to 11 cycles. Each cDNA molecule, via a template-switch adaptor with 12 random nucleotides, was tagged. Researchers report that each sample yielded at least 2.5 million CDR3-containing paired-end reads. TCRdb used MiXCR to reprocess the 5' RACE reads, holding one entry per CDR3 protein. Here the sample spans some 880,000 distinct CDR3 sequences, about 34% being singletons. Details on this clonotype: Antigen specificity is unknown.

The V and J ends lost 1 base and 0 bases respectively, with 20 bases between them. The CDR3 covers 19 residues. Germline CDR1 LGHDT, CDR2 YNNKEL (reference sequence). Overall study findings and caveats: Higher diversity and more naive CD4+ cells were features of long-lived donors, compared to aged donors. Estimated diversity, derived from one million T cells, was regarded as an underestimate.

This TCR was sampled from a man aged 18 to 30 in good health. What was sequenced was blood. This rearrangement joins TRBV3-1 to TRBJ2-3; D is unclear. In DNA, the CDR3 is TGTGCCAGCAGCCAAGGATATTTGGAGTATAGCCGAAGCACAGATACGCAGTATTTT. Its translation: CASSQGYLEYSRSTDTQYF.